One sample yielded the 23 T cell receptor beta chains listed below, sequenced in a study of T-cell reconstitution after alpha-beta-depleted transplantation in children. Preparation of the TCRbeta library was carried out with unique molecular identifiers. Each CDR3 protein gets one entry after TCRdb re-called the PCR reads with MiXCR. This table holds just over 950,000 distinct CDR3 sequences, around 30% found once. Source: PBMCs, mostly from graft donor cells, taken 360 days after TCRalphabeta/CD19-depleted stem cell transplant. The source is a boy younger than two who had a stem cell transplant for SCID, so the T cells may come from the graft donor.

CDR3 in amino acids: CASSIGTGVRQGTQYF. CDR3 DNA sequence: TGTGCCAGTAGTATTGGGACAGGGGTTCGTCAGGGTACGCAGTATTTT. The V gene is TRBV19, the J gene TRBJ2-3; TRBD1 aligns across 10 bases. CDR1 and CDR2 from the germline V gene are LNHDA and SQIVND (reference sequence). V lost 3 bases to trimming and J lost 8 bases; unmatched junction nucleotides: 11. The CDR3 length is 16 residues.

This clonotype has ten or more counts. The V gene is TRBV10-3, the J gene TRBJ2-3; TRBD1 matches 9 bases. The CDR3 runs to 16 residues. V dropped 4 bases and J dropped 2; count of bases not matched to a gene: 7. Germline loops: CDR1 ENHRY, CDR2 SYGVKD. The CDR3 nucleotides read TGTGCCATCAGTGGAAGGACAGGGGTCCTCACAGATACGCAGTATTTT. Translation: CAISGRTGVLTDTQYF.

Here the CDR3 reads CSVQRGGRYYGYTF. The CDR3 bases are TGCAGCGTCCAGAGGGGGGGGCGGTACTATGGCTACACCTTC. This rearrangement joins TRBV29-1 to TRBJ1-2, with D maybe TRBD1 (6 bases). V lost 6 bases, J lost 3 bases, and 17 bases lay in between. This CDR3 region has 14 residues. The germline CDR1 and CDR2 sequences are SQVTM and ANQGSEA.

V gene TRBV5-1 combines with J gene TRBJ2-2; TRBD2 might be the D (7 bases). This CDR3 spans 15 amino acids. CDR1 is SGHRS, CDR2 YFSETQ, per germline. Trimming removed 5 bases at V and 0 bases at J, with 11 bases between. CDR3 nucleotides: TGCGCCAGCAGACGGGGGGCGCCGAACACCGGGGAGCTGTTTTTT. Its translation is CASRRGAPNTGELFF.

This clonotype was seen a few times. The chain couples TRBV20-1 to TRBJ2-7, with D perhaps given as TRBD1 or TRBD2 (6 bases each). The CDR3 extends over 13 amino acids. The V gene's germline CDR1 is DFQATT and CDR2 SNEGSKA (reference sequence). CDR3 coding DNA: TGCAGCGAGGGGGGTGCCAAACCCTACGAGCAGTACTTC. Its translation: CSEGGAKPYEQYF.

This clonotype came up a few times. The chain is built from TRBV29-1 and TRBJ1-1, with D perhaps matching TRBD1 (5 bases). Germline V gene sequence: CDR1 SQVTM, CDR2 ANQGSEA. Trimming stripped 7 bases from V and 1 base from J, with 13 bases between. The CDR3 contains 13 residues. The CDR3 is CSDLGDSNTEAFF. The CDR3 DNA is TGCAGCGACCTAGGGGATTCGAACACTGAAGCTTTCTTT.

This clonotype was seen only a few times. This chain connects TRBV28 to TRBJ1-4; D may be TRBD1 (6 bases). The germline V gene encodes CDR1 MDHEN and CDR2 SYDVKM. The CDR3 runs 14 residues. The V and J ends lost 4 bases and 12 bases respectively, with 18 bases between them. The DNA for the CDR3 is TGTGCCAGCAGTTCCCCCCCACAGGGAATGGAACTGTTTTTT. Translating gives CASSSPPQGMELFF.

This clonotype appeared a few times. In DNA, the CDR3 is TGTGCCAGCAGTTTAGGGCGGTGGGAAAGGGAGACCCAGTACTTC. It encodes CASSLGRWERETQYF. This chain uses TRBV27 with TRBJ2-5; D is unresolved. Trimming shortened V by 2 bases and J by 5 bases, and 15 bases separated the two germline ends. The V gene's germline CDR1 is MNHEY and CDR2 SMNVEV (reference sequence). CDR3 length equals 15 residues.

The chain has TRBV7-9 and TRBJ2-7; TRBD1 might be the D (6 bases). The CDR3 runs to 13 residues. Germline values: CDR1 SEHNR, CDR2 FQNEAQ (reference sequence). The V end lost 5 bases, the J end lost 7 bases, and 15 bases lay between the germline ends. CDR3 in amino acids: CASSLQGLGEQYF. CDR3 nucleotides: TGTGCCAGCAGCCTACAGGGTTTAGGGGAGCAGTACTTC.

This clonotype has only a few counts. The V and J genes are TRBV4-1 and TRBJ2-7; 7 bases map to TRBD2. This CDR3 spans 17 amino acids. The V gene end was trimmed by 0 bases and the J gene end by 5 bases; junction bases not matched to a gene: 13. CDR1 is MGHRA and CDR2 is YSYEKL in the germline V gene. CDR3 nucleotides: TGCGCCAGCAGCCAAGAAAGGGAGGGACCGTCTAGCGACGAGCAGTACTTC. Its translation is CASSQEREGPSSDEQYF.

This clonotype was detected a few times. CDR3 coding DNA: TGTGCCAGCAGCTTAAAGGTGGGGGAAGCCTACGAGCAGTACTTC. Translating it yields CASSLKVGEAYEQYF. The rearrangement links TRBV7-2 to TRBJ2-7, with D tentatively TRBD1 or TRBD2 (5 bases each). The CDR3 contains 15 residues. The germline CDR1 and CDR2 sequences are SGHTA and FQGNSA. Trimming cost V 2 bases and J 2 bases, with 13 bases left between them.

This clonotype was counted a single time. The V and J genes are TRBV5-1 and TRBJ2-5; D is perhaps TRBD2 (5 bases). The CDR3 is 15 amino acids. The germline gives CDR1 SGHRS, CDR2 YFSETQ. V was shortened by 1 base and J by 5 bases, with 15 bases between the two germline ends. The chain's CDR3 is CASSLRRAGAETQYF. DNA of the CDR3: TGCGCCAGCAGCTTGAGGCGGGCGGGCGCGGAGACCCAGTACTTC.

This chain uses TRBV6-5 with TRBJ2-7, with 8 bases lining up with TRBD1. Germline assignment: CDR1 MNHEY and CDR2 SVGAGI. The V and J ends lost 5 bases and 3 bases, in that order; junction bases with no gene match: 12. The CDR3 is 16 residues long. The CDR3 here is CASSLQGASFYYEQYF. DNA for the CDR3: TGTGCCAGCAGTCTTCAGGGGGCGAGTTTCTACTACGAGCAGTACTTC.

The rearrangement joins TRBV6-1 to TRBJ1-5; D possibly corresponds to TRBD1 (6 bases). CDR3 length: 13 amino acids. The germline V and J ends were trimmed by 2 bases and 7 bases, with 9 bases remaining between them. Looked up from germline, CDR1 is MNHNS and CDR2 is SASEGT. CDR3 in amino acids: CASSEWTVQPQHF. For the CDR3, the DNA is TGTGCCAGCAGTGAATGGACAGTGCAGCCCCAGCATTTT.

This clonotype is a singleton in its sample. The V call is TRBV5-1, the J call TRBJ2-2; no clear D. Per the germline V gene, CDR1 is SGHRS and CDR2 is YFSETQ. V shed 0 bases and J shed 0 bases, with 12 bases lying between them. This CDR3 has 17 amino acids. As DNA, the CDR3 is TGCGCCAGCAGCTTGGCCGGAAGTAACACGAACACCGGGGAGCTGTTTTTT. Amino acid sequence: CASSLAGSNTNTGELFF.

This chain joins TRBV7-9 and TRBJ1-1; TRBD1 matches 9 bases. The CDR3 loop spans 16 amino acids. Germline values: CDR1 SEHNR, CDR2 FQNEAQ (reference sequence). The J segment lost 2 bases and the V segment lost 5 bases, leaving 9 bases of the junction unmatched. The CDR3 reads CASSQIPGQGNTEAFF. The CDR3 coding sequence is TGTGCCAGCAGCCAAATCCCGGGACAGGGAAACACTGAAGCTTTCTTT.

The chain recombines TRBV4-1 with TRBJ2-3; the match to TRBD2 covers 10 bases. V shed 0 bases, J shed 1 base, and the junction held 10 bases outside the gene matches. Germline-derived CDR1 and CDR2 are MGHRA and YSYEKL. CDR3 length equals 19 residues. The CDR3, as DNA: TGCGCCAGCAGCCAAGACCCCGGGACTAGCGATTTGGGCACAGATACGCAGTATTTT. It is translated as CASSQDPGTSDLGTDTQYF.

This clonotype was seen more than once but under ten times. This chain's CDR3 is CATSSRDPRGYGYTF. The DNA for the CDR3 is TGTGCCACCAGCAGCAGGGACCCCCGGGGCTATGGCTACACCTTC. This chain joins TRBV15 and TRBJ1-2, with TRBD1 as a possible D gene (5 bases). Trimming removed 3 bases at V and 4 bases at J, with 15 bases between. Germline V CDR1 and CDR2: LNHNV, YYDKDF (reference sequence). The CDR3 loop spans 15 amino acids.

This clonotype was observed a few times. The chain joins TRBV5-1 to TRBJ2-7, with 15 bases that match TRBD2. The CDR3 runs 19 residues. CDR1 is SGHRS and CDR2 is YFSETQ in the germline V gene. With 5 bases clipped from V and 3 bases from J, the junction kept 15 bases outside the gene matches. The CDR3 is CASRLGLAGGRTAVYEQYF. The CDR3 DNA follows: TGCGCCAGCAGACTGGGACTAGCGGGGGGCCGCACTGCGGTCTACGAGCAGTACTTC.

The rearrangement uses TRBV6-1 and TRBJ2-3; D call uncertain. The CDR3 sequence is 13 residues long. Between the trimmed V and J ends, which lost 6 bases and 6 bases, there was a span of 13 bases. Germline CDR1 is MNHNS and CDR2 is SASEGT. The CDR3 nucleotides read TGTGCCAGCAGAGTCCTCGGACGGGATACGCAGTATTTT. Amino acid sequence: CASRVLGRDTQYF.

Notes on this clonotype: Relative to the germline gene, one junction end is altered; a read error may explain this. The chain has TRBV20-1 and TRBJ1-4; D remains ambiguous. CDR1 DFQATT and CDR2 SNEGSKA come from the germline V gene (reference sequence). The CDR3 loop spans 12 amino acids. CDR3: CSARDRVENLFF. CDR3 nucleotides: TGCAGTGCTAGAGATCGAGTTGAAAATCTGTTTTTT.

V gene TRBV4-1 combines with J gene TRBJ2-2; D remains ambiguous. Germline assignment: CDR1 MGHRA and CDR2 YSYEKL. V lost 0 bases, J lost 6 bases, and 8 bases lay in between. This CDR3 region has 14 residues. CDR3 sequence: CASSQEPEPGELFF. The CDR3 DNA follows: TGCGCCAGCAGCCAAGAACCGGAACCCGGGGAGCTGTTTTTT.

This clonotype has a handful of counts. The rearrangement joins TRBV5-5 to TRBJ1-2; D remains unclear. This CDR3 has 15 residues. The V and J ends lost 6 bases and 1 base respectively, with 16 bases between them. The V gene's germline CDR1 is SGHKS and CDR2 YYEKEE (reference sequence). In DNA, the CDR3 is TGTGCCAGCAACTTCGTGGCAGGTATTAACTATGGCTACACCTTC. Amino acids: CASNFVAGINYGYTF.